Listed here is a single TCR beta chain. Its specificity is unknown. The data belong to a study of shared clonotypes between healthy human individuals. Points from the study as a whole: Rarefaction exposed incomplete sorted-subset sequencing despite large depth.

This CDR3 has 11 amino acids. Deletions cut 4 bases from V and 7 bases from J, with 8 bases between. Per the germline V gene, CDR1 is LNHDA and CDR2 is SQIVND (reference sequence). Some clones are missing from TCRdb's copy, which holds only in-frame ones; the method was immunoSEQ multiplex PCR. The table records fewer than 1.6 million clones, approximately 98.5% of them present only once. The sequence derives from a man under 40 in good health. This chain links TRBV19 with TRBJ2-7, with D unclear. The sequencing input was naive CD4+ T cells sorted from blood. Subset reported: CD45RA+ positively selected. The CDR3 loop reads CASSSIGEQYF. The CDR3 nucleotides are TGTGCCAGTAGTAGTATTGGAGAGCAGTACTTC.